A selection of T cell receptor beta chains follows, all from one sample in a study of a mutant IDH1 vaccine in newly diagnosed glioma. Their antigens are not known. Some clones are missing from TCRdb's copy, which holds only in-frame ones; the method was immunoSEQ multiplex PCR. Among 30,000 to 45,000 clones, about 84% were seen once, and the ten largest hold around 5.5%. The sequences come from PBMCs, collected from a glioma patient whose treatment included an IDH1 peptide vaccine. These receptors all stem from a man aged 40-49 years with glioma. CDR3s include the opening cysteine and the closing phenylalanine or tryptophan. The D gene is left open where the match is weak. Expanded clones get a size class; other rows say once, few or many, or leave the size out.

j_call v_call clone_size d_call cdr3_aa cdr3_nt
TRBJ1-2 TRBV6-5 . TRBD1 CASSYSGQYGYTF TGTGCCAGCAGTTACTCGGGACAGTATGGCTACACCTTC
TRBJ1-2 TRBV6-1 . . CASSGQLFYGYTF TGTGCCAGCAGTGGACAGCTGTTCTATGGCTACACCTTC
TRBJ2-1 TRBV9 . . CASSVSLRNEQFF TGTGCCAGCAGCGTCTCGCTACGGAATGAGCAGTTCTTC
TRBJ1-2 TRBV6-6 . . CASGLTAVNYGYTF TGTGCCAGCGGTCTCACAGCGGTTAACTATGGCTACACCTTC
TRBJ2-2 TRBV6-5 few . CASSYSTDQLTGELFF TGTGCCAGCAGTTACTCGACGGACCAACTCACCGGGGAGCTGTTTTTT
TRBJ2-7 TRBV27 . . CASRDGGLLYEQYF TGTGCCAGCAGGGATGGGGGACTTCTTTACGAGCAGTACTTC
TRBJ1-1 TRBV13 . TRBD1 CASSLGQGAGEAFF TGTGCCAGCAGCTTAGGACAGGGGGCGGGTGAAGCTTTCTTT
TRBJ2-7 TRBV6-9 once TRBD1 CASRPNPGQGLEDEQYF TGTGCCAGCAGACCTAACCCGGGACAGGGACTCGAGGACGAGCAGTACTTC
TRBJ1-2 TRBV18 once . CASSPGSKQGRDGYTF TGTGCCAGCTCACCAGGCTCCAAACAGGGAAGGGATGGCTACACCTTC
TRBJ2-7 TRBV29-1 . . CSVEEGASYEQYF TGCAGCGTTGAGGAGGGGGCATCCTACGAGCAGTACTTC
TRBJ1-1 TRBV30 . . CACQGYTEAFF TGTGCCTGCCAGGGTTACACTGAAGCTTTCTTT
TRBJ2-5 TRBV20-1 once . CSRLDRETQYF TGCAGTCGACTGGATCGGGAGACCCAGTACTTC
TRBJ1-1 TRBV18 . . CASSPGENTEAFF TGTGCCAGCTCACCGGGCGAGAACACTGAAGCTTTCTTT
TRBJ1-2 TRBV6-5 . TRBD1 CASSSRQGARGYTF TGTGCCAGCAGTTCCCGACAGGGGGCCCGGGGCTACACCTTC
TRBJ1-2 TRBV19 . . CASKIPGGGYTF TGTGCCAGTAAAATCCCAGGCGGTGGCTACACCTTC
TRBJ2-2 TRBV2 few TRBD2 CASKEGGLAGNTGELFF TGTGCCAGCAAGGAGGGGGGACTAGCGGGGAACACCGGGGAGCTGTTTTTT
TRBJ1-2 TRBV27 few TRBD1 CASTPQGGYGYTF TGTGCCAGCACGCCTCAGGGGGGCTATGGCTACACCTTC
TRBJ1-3 TRBV5-6 . . CASSLGFGNTIYF TGTGCCAGCAGCTTAGGGTTTGGCAACACCATATATTTT
TRBJ1-2 TRBV19 . . CASRAAAKNYGYTF TGTGCCAGTAGAGCGGCAGCAAAAAACTATGGCTACACCTTC
TRBJ1-6 TRBV7-9 . . CAITGPGNNSPLHF TGTGCCATAACGGGCCCGGGGAATAATTCACCCCTCCACTTT
TRBJ2-6 TRBV5-1 . . CASSLTAGTGANVLTF TGCGCCAGCAGCTTGACAGCGGGCACTGGGGCCAACGTCCTGACTTTC
TRBJ2-3 TRBV6-1 . . CASNLWLADTQYF TGTGCCAGCAACCTGTGGCTGGCAGATACGCAGTATTTT
TRBJ2-6 TRBV7-9 . . CASSSGARAPGANVLTF TGTGCCAGCAGCTCTGGGGCCAGGGCTCCTGGGGCCAACGTCCTGACTTTC
TRBJ2-7 TRBV30 . . CAWSVNGGKQYF TGTGCCTGGAGTGTCAATGGTGGAAAGCAGTACTTC
TRBJ1-5 TRBV27 . . CASRRDLPDQPQHF TGTGCCAGCAGAAGGGACTTACCGGATCAGCCCCAGCATTTT
TRBJ1-2 TRBV2 . TRBD1 CASRSTGSHGYTF TGTGCCAGCAGATCGACAGGGTCCCATGGCTACACCTTC
TRBJ1-5 TRBV2 few . CASRAGIPNQPQHF TGTGCCAGCAGAGCTGGGATTCCCAATCAGCCCCAGCATTTT
TRBJ2-1 TRBV7-2 . TRBD2 CASRERGTRGSGEQFF TGTGCCAGCAGGGAACGTGGGACTAGGGGCTCAGGTGAGCAGTTCTTC
TRBJ1-2 TRBV4-1 . . CASSQPDRANYGYTF TGCGCCAGCAGCCAACCGGACCGTGCTAACTATGGCTACACCTTC
TRBJ2-3 TRBV19 . . CASSMGGGGTDTQYF TGTGCCAGTAGTATGGGGGGGGGCGGCACAGATACGCAGTATTTT
TRBJ2-6 TRBV6-5 . . CASSPSYSGANVLTF TGTGCCAGCAGCCCTTCATACTCTGGGGCCAACGTCCTGACTTTC
TRBJ2-3 TRBV6-5 . . CASSKRWAVDTQYF TGTGCCAGCAGCAAACGGTGGGCCGTGGATACGCAGTATTTT
TRBJ2-7 TRBV25-1 medium-sized . CASSVTYDEQYF TGTGCCAGCAGTGTTACGTACGACGAGCAGTACTTC
TRBJ1-1 TRBV2 once TRBD1 CARPGQGSSEAFF TGTGCCAGGCCGGGACAGGGATCATCTGAAGCTTTCTTT
TRBJ1-1 TRBV6-5 . TRBD1 CASSYYRGREAFF TGTGCCAGCAGTTATTACAGGGGAAGAGAAGCTTTCTTT
TRBJ2-5 TRBV18 . . CASSPPGEETQYF TGTGCCAGCTCACCACCTGGGGAGGAGACCCAGTACTTC
TRBJ2-4 TRBV2 . TRBD1 CASSNQGVLDIQYF TGTGCCAGCAGTAACCAGGGGGTCTTGGACATTCAGTACTTC
TRBJ1-3 TRBV18 few . CASSPYLSSGNTIYF TGTGCCAGCTCACCGTACCTTAGCTCTGGAAACACCATATATTTT
TRBJ1-4 TRBV9 . . CASSPRTDRNEKLFF TGTGCCAGCAGCCCTCGGACGGATAGGAATGAAAAACTGTTTTTT
TRBJ1-4 TRBV15 . . CATSREQGLAEKLFF TGTGCCACCAGCAGAGAACAGGGCTTGGCCGAAAAACTGTTTTTT